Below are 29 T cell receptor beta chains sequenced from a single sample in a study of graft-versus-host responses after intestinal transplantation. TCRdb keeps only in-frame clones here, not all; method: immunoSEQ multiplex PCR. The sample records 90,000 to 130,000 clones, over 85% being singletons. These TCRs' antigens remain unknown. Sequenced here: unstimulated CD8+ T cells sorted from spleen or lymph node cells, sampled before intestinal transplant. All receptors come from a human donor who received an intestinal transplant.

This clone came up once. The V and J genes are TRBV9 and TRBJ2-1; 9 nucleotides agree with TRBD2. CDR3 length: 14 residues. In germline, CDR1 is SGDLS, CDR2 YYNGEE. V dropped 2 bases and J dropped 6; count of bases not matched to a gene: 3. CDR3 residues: CASSVAGGINEQFF. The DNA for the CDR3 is TGTGCCAGCAGCGTGGCGGGAGGGATCAATGAGCAGTTCTTC.

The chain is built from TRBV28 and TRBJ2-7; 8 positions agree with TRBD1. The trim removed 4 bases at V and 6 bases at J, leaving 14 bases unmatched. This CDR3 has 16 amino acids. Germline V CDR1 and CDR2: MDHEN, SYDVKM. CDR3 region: CASSSPRPRGQGEQYF. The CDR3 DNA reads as TGTGCCAGCAGTTCTCCGAGGCCCAGGGGGCAGGGCGAGCAGTACTTC.

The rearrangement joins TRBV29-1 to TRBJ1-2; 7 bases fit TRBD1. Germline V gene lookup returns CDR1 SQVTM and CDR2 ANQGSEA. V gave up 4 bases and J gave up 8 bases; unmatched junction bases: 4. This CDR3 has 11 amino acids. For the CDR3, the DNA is TGCAGCGTTGGGTACAGGGGAGGCTACACCTTC. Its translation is CSVGYRGGYTF.

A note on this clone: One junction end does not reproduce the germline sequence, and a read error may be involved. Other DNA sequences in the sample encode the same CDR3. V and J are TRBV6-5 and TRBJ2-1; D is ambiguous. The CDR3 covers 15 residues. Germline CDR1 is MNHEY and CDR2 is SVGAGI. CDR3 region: CASSYSINSIAEQFF. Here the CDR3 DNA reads TGTGCCAGCAGCTACTCGATCAACTCAATCGCTGAGCAGTTCTTC.

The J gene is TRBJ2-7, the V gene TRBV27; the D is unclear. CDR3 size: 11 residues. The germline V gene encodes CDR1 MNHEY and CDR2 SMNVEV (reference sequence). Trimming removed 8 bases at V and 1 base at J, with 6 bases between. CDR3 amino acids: CASGWSYEQYF. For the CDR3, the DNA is TGTGCCAGCGGGTGGTCCTACGAGCAGTACTTC.

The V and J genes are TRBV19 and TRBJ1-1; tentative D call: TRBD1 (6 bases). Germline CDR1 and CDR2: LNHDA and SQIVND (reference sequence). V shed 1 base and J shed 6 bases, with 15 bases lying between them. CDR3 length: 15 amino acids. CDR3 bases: TGTGCCAGTAGTATAGGCGGGGGCGGGCGCTCTGAAGCTTTCTTT. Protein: CASSIGGGGRSEAFF.

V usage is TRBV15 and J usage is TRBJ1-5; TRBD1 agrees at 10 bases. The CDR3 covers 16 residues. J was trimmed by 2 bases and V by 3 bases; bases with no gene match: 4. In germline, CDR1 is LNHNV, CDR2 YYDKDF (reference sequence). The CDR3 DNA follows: TGTGCCACCAGCAGCCCCGGGACAGGGGGCAATCAGCCCCAGCATTTT. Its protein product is CATSSPGTGGNQPQHF.

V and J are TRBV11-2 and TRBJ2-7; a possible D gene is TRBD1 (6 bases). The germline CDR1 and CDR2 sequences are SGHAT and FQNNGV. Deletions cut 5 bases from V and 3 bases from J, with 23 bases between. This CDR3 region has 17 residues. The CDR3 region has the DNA TGTGCCAGCAGCCTTGACCACAGGGCCGGGATCGGCTACGAGCAGTACTTC. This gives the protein CASSLDHRAGIGYEQYF.

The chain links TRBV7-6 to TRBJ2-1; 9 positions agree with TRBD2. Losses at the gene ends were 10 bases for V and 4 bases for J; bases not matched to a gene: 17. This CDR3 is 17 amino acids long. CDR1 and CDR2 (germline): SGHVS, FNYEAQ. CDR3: CATTSGGRAGVYNEQFF. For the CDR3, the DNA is TGTGCCACCACGTCCGGCGGGAGGGCCGGGGTTTACAATGAGCAGTTCTTC. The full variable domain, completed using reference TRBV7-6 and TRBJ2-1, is GAGVSQSPRYKVTKRGQDVALRCDPISGHVSLYWYRQALGQGPEFLTYFNYEAQQDKSGLPNDRFSAERPEGSISTLTIQRTEQRDSAMYRCATTSGGRAGVYNEQFFGPGTRLTVL.

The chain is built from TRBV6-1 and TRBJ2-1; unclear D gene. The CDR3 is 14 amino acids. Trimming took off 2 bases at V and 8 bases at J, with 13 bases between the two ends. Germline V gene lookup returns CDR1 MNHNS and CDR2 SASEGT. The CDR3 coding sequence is TGTGCCAGCAGTGAATTTTTGGAGACGGATGAGCAGTTCTTC. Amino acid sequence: CASSEFLETDEQFF.

The CDR3 loop reads CSVKLAGVNEQFF. The CDR3 coding sequence is TGCAGCGTTAAACTAGCGGGAGTCAATGAGCAGTTCTTC. The gene calls are TRBV29-1 and TRBJ2-1; 11 bases map to TRBD2. CDR1 and CDR2 (germline): SQVTM, ANQGSEA. CDR3 length: 13 amino acids. Trimming removed 5 bases from V and 6 bases from J; junction bases left unmatched: 3.

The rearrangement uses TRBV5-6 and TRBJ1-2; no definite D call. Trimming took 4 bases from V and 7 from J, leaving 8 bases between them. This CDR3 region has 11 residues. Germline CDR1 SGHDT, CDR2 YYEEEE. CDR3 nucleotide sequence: TGTGCCAGCAGCACCAAGGCTGGCTACACCTTC. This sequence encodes CASSTKAGYTF.

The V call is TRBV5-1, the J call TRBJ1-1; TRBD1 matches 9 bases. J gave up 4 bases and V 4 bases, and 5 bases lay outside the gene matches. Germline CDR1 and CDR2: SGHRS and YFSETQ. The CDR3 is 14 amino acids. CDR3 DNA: TGCGCCAGCAGCCCAGGACAGGGGCCCACTGAAGCTTTCTTT. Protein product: CASSPGQGPTEAFF.

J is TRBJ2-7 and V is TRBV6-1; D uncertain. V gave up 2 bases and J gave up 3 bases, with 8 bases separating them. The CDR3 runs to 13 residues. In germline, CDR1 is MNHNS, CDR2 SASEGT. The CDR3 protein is CASSELPGYEQYF. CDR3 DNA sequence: TGTGCCAGCAGTGAATTGCCGGGCTACGAGCAGTACTTC.

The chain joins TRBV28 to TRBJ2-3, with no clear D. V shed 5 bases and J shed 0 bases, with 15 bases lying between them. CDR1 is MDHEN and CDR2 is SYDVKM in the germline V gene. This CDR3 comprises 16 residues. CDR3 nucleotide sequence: TGTGCCAGCAGTGGGTCGTGGGTCCTTAGCACAGATACGCAGTATTTT. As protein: CASSGSWVLSTDTQYF.

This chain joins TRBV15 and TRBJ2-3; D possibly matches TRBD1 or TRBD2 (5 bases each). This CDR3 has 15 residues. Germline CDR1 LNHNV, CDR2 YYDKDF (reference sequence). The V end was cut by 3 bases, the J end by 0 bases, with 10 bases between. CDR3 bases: TGTGCCACCAGCAGGGGGGTGCGCAGCACAGATACGCAGTATTTT. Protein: CATSRGVRSTDTQYF. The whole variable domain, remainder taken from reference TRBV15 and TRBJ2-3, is DAMVIQNPRYQVTQFGKPVTLSCSQTLNHNVMYWYQQKSSQAPKLLFHYYDKDFNNEADTPDNFQSRRPNTSFCFLDIRSPGLGDTAMYLCATSRGVRSTDTQYFGPGTRLTVL.

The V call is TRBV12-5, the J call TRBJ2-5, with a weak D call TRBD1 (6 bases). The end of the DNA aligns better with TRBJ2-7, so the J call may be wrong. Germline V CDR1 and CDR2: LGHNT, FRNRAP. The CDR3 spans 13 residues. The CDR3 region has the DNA TGTGCTAGTGGTTTGGGGACAGCCTACGAGCAGTACTTC. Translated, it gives CASGLGTAYEQYF.

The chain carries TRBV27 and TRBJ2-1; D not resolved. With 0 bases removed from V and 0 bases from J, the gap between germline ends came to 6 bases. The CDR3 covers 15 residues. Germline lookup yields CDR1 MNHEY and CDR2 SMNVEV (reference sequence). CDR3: CASSLSHSSYNEQFF. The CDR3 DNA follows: TGTGCCAGCAGTTTATCACATAGCTCCTACAATGAGCAGTTCTTC.

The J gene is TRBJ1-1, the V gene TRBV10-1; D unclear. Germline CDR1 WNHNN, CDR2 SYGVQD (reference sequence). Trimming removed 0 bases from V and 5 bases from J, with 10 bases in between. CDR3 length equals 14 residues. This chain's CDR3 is CASSESILGTEAFF. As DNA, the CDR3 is TGCGCCAGCAGTGAGTCGATTTTGGGGACTGAAGCTTTCTTT.

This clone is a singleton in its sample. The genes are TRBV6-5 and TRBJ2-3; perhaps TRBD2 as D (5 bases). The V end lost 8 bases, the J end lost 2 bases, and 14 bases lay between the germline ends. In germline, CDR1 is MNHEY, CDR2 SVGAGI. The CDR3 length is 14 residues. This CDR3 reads CASSPTGFTDTQYF. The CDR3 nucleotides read TGTGCCAGCTCCCCGACGGGGTTCACAGATACGCAGTATTTT.

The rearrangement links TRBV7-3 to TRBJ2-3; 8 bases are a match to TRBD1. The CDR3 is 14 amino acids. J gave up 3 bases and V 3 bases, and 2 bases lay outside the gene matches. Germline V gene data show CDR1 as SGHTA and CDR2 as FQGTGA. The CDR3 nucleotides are TGTGCCAGCAGCTTTACAGGGGGGACAGATACGCAGTATTTT. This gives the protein CASSFTGGTDTQYF. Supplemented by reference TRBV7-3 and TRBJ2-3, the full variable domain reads GAGVSQTPSNKVTEKGKYVELRCDPISGHTALYWYRQSLGQGPEFLIYFQGTGAADDSGLPNDRFFAVRPEGSVSTLKIQRTERGDSAVYLCASSFTGGTDTQYFGPGTRLTVL.

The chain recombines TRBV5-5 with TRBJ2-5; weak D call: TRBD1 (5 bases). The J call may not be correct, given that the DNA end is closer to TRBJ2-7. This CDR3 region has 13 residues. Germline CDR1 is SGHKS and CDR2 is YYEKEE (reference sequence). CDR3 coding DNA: TGTGCCAGCAGCTTGCAGGGAACCTACGAGCAGTACTTC. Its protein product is CASSLQGTYEQYF.

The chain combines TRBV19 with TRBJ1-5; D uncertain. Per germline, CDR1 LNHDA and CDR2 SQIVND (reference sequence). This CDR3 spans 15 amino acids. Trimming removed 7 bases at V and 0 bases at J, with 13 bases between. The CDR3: CASTPWAYSNQPQHF. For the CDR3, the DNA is TGTGCCAGTACCCCTTGGGCTTATAGCAATCAGCCCCAGCATTTT.

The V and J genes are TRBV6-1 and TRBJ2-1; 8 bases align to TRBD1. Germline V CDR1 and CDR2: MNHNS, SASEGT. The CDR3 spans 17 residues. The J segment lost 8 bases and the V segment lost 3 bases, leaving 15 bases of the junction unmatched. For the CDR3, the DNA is TGTGCCAGCAGTGAGGAACCCGGGGACAGGCCTATCGATGAGCAGTTCTTC. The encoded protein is CASSEEPGDRPIDEQFF.

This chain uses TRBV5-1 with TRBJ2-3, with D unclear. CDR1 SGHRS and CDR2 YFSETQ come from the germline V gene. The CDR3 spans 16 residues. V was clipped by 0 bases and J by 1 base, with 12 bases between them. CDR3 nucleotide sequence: TGCGCCAGCAGCTTGGAGCCATACGATCGCACAGATACGCAGTATTTT. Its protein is CASSLEPYDRTDTQYF.

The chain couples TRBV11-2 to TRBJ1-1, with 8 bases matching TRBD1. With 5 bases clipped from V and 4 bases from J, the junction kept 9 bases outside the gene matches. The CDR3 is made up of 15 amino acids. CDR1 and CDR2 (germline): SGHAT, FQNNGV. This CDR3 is CASSHGQGLGTEAFF. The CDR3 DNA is TGTGCCAGCAGCCACGGACAGGGTTTAGGCACTGAAGCTTTCTTT.

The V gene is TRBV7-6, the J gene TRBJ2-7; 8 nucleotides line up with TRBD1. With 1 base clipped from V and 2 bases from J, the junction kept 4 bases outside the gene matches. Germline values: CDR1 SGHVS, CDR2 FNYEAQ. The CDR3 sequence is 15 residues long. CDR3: CASSLGSGQAYEQYF. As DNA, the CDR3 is TGTGCCAGCAGCTTAGGGTCGGGACAGGCCTACGAGCAGTACTTC.

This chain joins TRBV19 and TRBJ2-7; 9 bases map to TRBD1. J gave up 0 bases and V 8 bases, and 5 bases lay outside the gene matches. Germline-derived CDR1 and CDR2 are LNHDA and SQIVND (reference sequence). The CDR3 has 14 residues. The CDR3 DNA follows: TGTGCCAGTGGTGGACAGGGGCTCTCCTACGAGCAGTACTTC. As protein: CASGGQGLSYEQYF.

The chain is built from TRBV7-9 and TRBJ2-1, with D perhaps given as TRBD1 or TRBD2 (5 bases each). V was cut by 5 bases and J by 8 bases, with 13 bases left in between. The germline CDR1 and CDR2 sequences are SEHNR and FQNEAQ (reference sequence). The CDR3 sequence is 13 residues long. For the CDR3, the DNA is TGTGCCAGCAGCACCGGGGCGGAGGATGAGCAGTTCTTC. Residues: CASSTGAEDEQFF.